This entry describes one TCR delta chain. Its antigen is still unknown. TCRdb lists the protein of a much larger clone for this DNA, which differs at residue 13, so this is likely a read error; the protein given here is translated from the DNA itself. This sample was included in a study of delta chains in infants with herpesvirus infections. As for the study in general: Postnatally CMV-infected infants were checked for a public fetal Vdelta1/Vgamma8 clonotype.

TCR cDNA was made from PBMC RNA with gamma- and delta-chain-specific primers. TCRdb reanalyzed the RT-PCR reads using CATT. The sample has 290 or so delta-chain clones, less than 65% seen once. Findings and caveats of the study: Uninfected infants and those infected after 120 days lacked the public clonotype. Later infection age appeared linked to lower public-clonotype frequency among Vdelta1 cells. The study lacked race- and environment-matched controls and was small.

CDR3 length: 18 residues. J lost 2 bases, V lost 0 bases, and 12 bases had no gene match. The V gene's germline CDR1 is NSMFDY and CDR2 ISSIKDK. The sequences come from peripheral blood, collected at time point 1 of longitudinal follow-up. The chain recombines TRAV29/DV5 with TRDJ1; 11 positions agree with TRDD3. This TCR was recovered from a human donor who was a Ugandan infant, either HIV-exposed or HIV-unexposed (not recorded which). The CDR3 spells CAASARATGGYSTDKLIF. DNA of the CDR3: TGTGCAGCAAGCGCTAGGGCTACTGGGGGATATTCGACCGATAAACTCATCTTT.